This TCR beta chain is from a study of neurological immune-mediated disorders (dated by TCRdb to 2018 to 2020). The study in broad terms: Of the roughly 34 multiple sclerosis patients, about 31 had relapsing-remitting MS and 3 had secondary progressive MS. The study compared peripheral blood TCR-beta repertoires of HTLV-I-associated myelopathy (HAM/TSP) patients, multiple sclerosis patients and healthy controls using UMI-based sequencing. The 106 TCR-beta libraries covered PBMC samples along with longitudinal samples, technical triplicates, and paired sorted CD4+ and CD8+ T-cell subsets. Of the roughly 71 subjects in the cohort, some 15 were HAM/TSP patients, roughly 34 were multiple sclerosis patients, and roughly 20 were healthy controls. Results the study describes overall, beyond this receptor: The highest TCR clonal expansion was observed in HAM/TSP patients, whereas the lowest was observed in MS patients, even when compared with healthy controls. In a phylogenetic analysis, the repertoires of 18 out of 34 MS patients fell into a single cluster of related CDR3 sequences, pointing to a possible signature at the repertoire level. The MS cluster showed no association with clinical or MRI features, and the authors stated that larger cohorts are needed. Across subjects, expanded clones never shared an identical CDR3 amino acid sequence, which suggests that the TCR-beta repertoires in every group were private.

This clonotype was recorded at least ten times. It has no known antigen specificity. Base quality data are lacking; no much larger clone is found one base away. For unsorted PBMC libraries, 2 million PBMCs were used after storage in RNAlater at -80 degrees C until RNA extraction. The multiple sclerosis patients were enrolled in a US clinical protocol that evaluated disease progression with magnetic resonance imaging. Peripheral blood underwent Ficoll-Hypaque density gradient centrifugation to isolate PBMCs, which were then cryopreserved in liquid nitrogen. To synthesize cDNA, template-switch 5'RACE was performed with a primer carrying a 10-nucleotide random unique molecular identifier so that each TCR transcript was tagged. Over 180 million TCR-beta sequences, covering 15-18 subjects, were produced in each sequencing run. The RNeasy kit was used to extract total RNA. Using the KAPA Real-time Library Amplification kit, TCR-beta VDJ regions were amplified with primers for the TCR constant region and the 5'RACE anchor. A first PCR added sample indexes and Illumina adaptors, and a second PCR then raised library yield. After Ampure bead purification, the TCR product of roughly 650 bp was size-selected on a 2% E-gel SizeSelection system. Before pooling, library quality was checked on a Bioanalyzer, concentration was measured with Qubit, and libraries were quantified with the Kapa Library Quantification kit. Paired-end 2 x 150 bp sequencing of the libraries was performed on an Illumina HiSeq 2500. To increase sequence diversity, roughly 24-31% phiX was spiked into each library pool. In the paper's pipeline: The UMI-based MiGEC pipeline processed quality-filtered reads and removed over 85% of raw TCR sequences during error correction. VDJ genes were aligned to IMGT germline references, and clonotypes were defined by unique CDR3 amino acid sequence plus V-J genes. Clonal expansion, Shannon diversity and CDR3 relatedness were evaluated with VDJtools (CalcPairwiseDistances, ClusterSamples), while phylogenetic trees were built in CLCbio workbench. Expanded clones were defined as having at least 8 unique UMIs, based on coefficient-of-variation modelling across technical triplicates. The public reads were reprocessed in TCRdb via fastp at Q25 and MiXCR, keeping in-frame beta chains. One record per CDR3 amino acid sequence lists the most common genes and DNA. Clone size and V and J calls follow TCRdb, not the original study. The sample table records some 60,000 distinct CDR3 sequences; approximately 4% of these occur just once. The ten largest clones capture about 3% of the sample.

The germline V gene gives CDR1 as SGHRS and CDR2 as YFSETQ. Trimming leaves V shorter by 3 bases and J shorter by 2 bases, with the junction holding 6 bases beyond the gene matches. Taken from cysteine to phenylalanine, the CDR3 has 16 residues. The kept DNA is CDR3 alone, 48 bases in frame from the first base. The source is a woman aged 30 to 39 with multiple sclerosis. Sequencing was done on a sample of PBMCs. Recombination linked TRBV5-1 to TRBJ1-3, and TRBD1 aligns with 9 junction nucleotides. CDR3 region: CASSSAGTGTGNTIYF. The nucleotide sequence reads TGCGCCAGCAGCTCCGCCGGGACAGGGACTGGAAACACCATATATTTT.